This TCR beta chain was captured by sequencing in a study of blood T cell repertoires in COVID-19. As for the study in general: The United States, Italy and Spain supplied acute and convalescent COVID-19 samples.

Enrollment of patients from Seattle took place during active infection, with longitudinal follow-up. Original analysis: Reference gene primers were amplified, and this amplification served to estimate nucleated cell counts. Clones were sequenced by immunoSEQ multiplex PCR, and TCRdb holds only the in-frame ones, with some missing. Clone size and V and J calls were adopted from that table, with D and trimming inferred from the DNA. The sample shows 300,000 to 350,000 clones, 88% of them seen only once. The sequencing input was peripheral blood. The receptor's source is a woman between 70 and 85 years old with COVID-19, enrolled during active disease.

CDR3 residues: CASSLGTSRNEQFF. In DNA form, the CDR3 reads TGTGCCAGCAGCTTAGGGACTAGTCGAAATGAGCAGTTCTTC. This sequence joins TRBV7-2 and TRBJ2-1; 7 bases line up with TRBD2. The ends lost 1 base at V and 7 bases at J; junction bases unmatched: 4. Germline-derived CDR1 and CDR2 are SGHTA and FQGNSA. CDR3 length equals 14 residues.